The next 9 T cell receptor beta chains were all read from a single sample in a study of T cells in Graves' hyperthyroidism and ophthalmopathy. TCR beta CDR3 regions were amplified from RNA transcripts. First-round RT-PCR of the TCR CDR3 relied on the HTBI primer set. TCRdb ran MiXCR on the multiplex PCR reads and lists one entry per CDR3 protein. The table shows fewer than 350,000 distinct CDR3 sequences, with roughly 20% occurring only once. Sequencing used blood. The receptors were sampled from a man in his forties or fifties with Graves' ophthalmopathy.

This sequence joins TRBV9 and TRBJ1-1; D gene unclear. V was shortened by 4 bases and J by 2 bases, with 9 bases between the two germline ends. CDR3 length: 13 residues. CDR1 and CDR2 (germline): SGDLS, YYNGEE. The CDR3 sequence is CASSLRINTEAFF. The CDR3, as DNA: TGTGCCAGCAGCTTGAGAATTAACACTGAAGCTTTCTTT.

V gene TRBV5-6 combines with J gene TRBJ1-2, with 7 bases matching TRBD1. Germline-derived CDR1 and CDR2 are SGHDT and YYEEEE. This CDR3 has 14 residues. V was clipped by 4 bases and J by 5 bases; unmatched bases: 8. The CDR3 DNA reads TGTGCCAGCAGCCTAGAGACAGGGAGGTATGGCTACACCTTC. It translates to CASSLETGRYGYTF.

This clonotype has just a few counts. This rearrangement joins TRBV11-2 to TRBJ2-3; 12 bases match TRBD1. V lost 5 bases, J lost 3 bases, and 18 bases stayed unmatched. Germline lookup yields CDR1 SGHAT and CDR2 FQNNGV. This CDR3 has 20 residues. CDR3 in amino acids: CASSPLNRDRGRSGTDTQYF. In DNA, the CDR3 is TGTGCCAGCAGCCCTCTCAACCGGGACAGGGGGCGAAGTGGGACAGATACGCAGTATTTT.

This clonotype has ten or more counts. This chain connects TRBV2 to TRBJ2-1; 7 positions match TRBD2. Unmatched junction bases numbered 2, after V lost 6 bases and J lost 0 bases. The CDR3 sequence is 14 residues long. The germline CDR1 and CDR2 sequences are SNHLY and FYNNEI. The CDR3 is CASRGRDSYNEQFF. In DNA, the CDR3 is TGTGCCAGCAGGGGGAGGGACTCCTACAATGAGCAGTTCTTC.

In its sample, this clonotype was seen a few times. The chain employs TRBV6-1 and TRBJ2-5, with 12 bases matching TRBD2. Germline CDR1 MNHNS, CDR2 SASEGT. CDR3 length: 17 residues. With V trimmed by 6 bases and J by 1 base, 9 bases remained unmatched. In DNA form, the CDR3 reads TGTGCCAGCAGGAGGCTAGCGGGAGGGCTTCTCCAAGAGACCCAGTACTTC. The encoded protein is CASRRLAGGLLQETQYF.

Written as DNA, the CDR3 is TGCGCCAGCGGGGGACTTGGCTACGAGCAGTACTTC. Amino acid sequence: CASGGLGYEQYF. This sequence joins TRBV10-2 and TRBJ2-7; a possible D gene is TRBD2 (6 bases). Trimming left V 8 bases short and J 3 bases short, with 11 bases between. This CDR3 comprises 12 residues. The germline CDR1 and CDR2 sequences are WSHSY and SAAADI.

This clonotype was counted between two and nine times. The V call is TRBV27, the J call TRBJ2-5; D possibly uses TRBD1 or TRBD2 (5 bases each). The CDR3 spans 15 residues. The germline V gene has CDR1 MNHEY and CDR2 SMNVEV (reference sequence). Trimming took 3 bases from V and 5 from J, leaving 16 bases between them. CDR3 sequence: CASSLLGAGAETQYF. For the CDR3, the DNA is TGTGCCAGCAGTTTGTTAGGGGCCGGGGCGGAGACCCAGTACTTC.

In the case of this clonotype: Its ends do not fully match the called genes, so a read error is possible. This chain uses TRBV12-3 or TRBV12-4 with TRBJ2-2; 7 nucleotides match TRBD2. The CDR3 loop spans 13 amino acids. The CDR3 reads CASSSAGTGDLFF. DNA of the CDR3: TGTGCCAGCAGTTCAGCGGGAACCGGGGACCTGTTTTTT.

Ten or more counts support this clonotype. V and J are TRBV3-1 and TRBJ2-3; 7 positions match TRBD2. CDR3 length: 17 residues. V lost 4 bases and J lost 1; bases outside the gene matches: 11. Germline V gives CDR1 LGHDT, CDR2 YNNKEL (reference sequence). CDR3 protein: CASSPLGGIARTDTQYF. The DNA for the CDR3 is TGTGCCAGCAGCCCCTTGGGAGGGATAGCCCGCACAGATACGCAGTATTTT.